This T cell receptor beta chain came from a study of blood T cell repertoires in COVID-19. Assay: immunoSEQ multiplex PCR; the TCRdb copy retains only in-frame clones and omits some. The data contain 150,000 or so clones, roughly 84% of them seen just once; the ten biggest clones take up around 0.63%. From germline, CDR1 is SGHNT and CDR2 YENEEA. This CDR3 spans 14 amino acids. V was cut by 0 bases and J by 7 bases, with 10 bases left in between. The sequence came from a man between 60 and 75 years old with COVID-19, enrolled during active disease. The sample comprised peripheral blood. V usage is TRBV11-3 and J usage is TRBJ2-1; D is undetermined. The CDR3 region has the DNA TGTGCCAGCAGCTTAGAAAGCGTCGATAATGAGCAGTTCTTC. This sequence encodes CASSLESVDNEQFF.